Below are 32 T cell receptor beta chains sequenced from a single sample in a study of blood T cell repertoires in COVID-19. Libraries were prepared by immunoSEQ multiplex PCR; TCRdb keeps only in-frame clonotypes and omits some of them. Of fewer than 200,000 clones in the sample, just under 85% were seen once. Sequenced input: peripheral blood. The receptors were gathered from a man in his forties who had recovered from COVID-19.

The gene calls are TRBV19 and TRBJ2-5, with D possibly TRBD2 on 6 matching bases. This CDR3 contains 14 residues. V was trimmed by 3 bases and J by 2 bases, leaving 10 bases between them. Germline V gives CDR1 LNHDA, CDR2 SQIVND (reference sequence). The CDR3 loop reads CASSIGGIQETQYF. DNA of the CDR3: TGTGCCAGTAGTATTGGGGGGATTCAAGAGACCCAGTACTTC. The whole variable domain, filled in from reference TRBV19 and TRBJ2-5, reads DGGITQSPKYLFRKEGQNVTLSCEQNLNHDAMYWYRQDPGQGLRLIYYSQIVNDFQKGDIAEGYSVSREKKESFPLTVTSAQKNPTAFYLCASSIGGIQETQYFGPGTRLLVL.

The chain recombines TRBV7-3 with TRBJ2-3; TRBD2 is a possible D gene (5 bases). The CDR3 is made up of 15 amino acids. The germline V gene has CDR1 SGHTA and CDR2 FQGTGA. The V end lost 2 bases, the J end lost 1 base, and 10 bases lay between the germline ends. The DNA of the CDR3 is TGTGCCAGCAGCTTAGGGATTAGCGGCACAGATACGCAGTATTTT. It codes for CASSLGISGTDTQYF. The full variable domain, completed using reference TRBV7-3 and TRBJ2-3, is GAGVSQTPSNKVTEKGKYVELRCDPISGHTALYWYRQSLGQGPEFLIYFQGTGAADDSGLPNDRFFAVRPEGSVSTLKIQRTERGDSAVYLCASSLGISGTDTQYFGPGTRLTVL.

V and J are TRBV2 and TRBJ2-7, with TRBD1 matching over 8 bases. V lost 5 bases to trimming and J lost 5 bases; unmatched junction nucleotides: 5. CDR3 size: 13 residues. CDR1 SNHLY and CDR2 FYNNEI come from the germline V gene. As DNA, the CDR3 is TGTGCCAGCAGTAGGGACAGGAGCAACGAGCAGTACTTC. It encodes CASSRDRSNEQYF. The full variable domain, with the rest looked up from reference TRBV2 and TRBJ2-7, is EPEVTQTPSHQVTQMGQEVILRCVPISNHLYFYWYRQILGQKVEFLVSFYNNEISEKSEIFDDQFSVERPDGSNFTLKIRSTKLEDSAMYFCASSRDRSNEQYFGPGTRLTVT.

The chain joins TRBV7-9 to TRBJ1-1; D gene uncertain. Trimming stripped 5 bases from V and 2 bases from J, with 12 bases between. The CDR3 sequence is 14 residues long. Germline-derived CDR1 and CDR2 are SEHNR and FQNEAQ (reference sequence). CDR3: CASSPRSQNTEAFF. CDR3 nucleotides: TGTGCCAGCAGCCCCCGGTCGCAAAACACTGAAGCTTTCTTT.

The J gene is TRBJ2-3, the V gene TRBV10-3; 8 nucleotides line up with TRBD2. The trim removed 8 bases at V and 9 bases at J, leaving 13 bases unmatched. Per germline, CDR1 ENHRY and CDR2 SYGVKD. There are 14 residues in the CDR3. CDR3 region: CAIGTGGLEDTQYF. CDR3 sequence (DNA): TGTGCCATCGGTACGGGGGGACTAGAGGACACGCAGTATTTT.

This chain joins TRBV6-5 and TRBJ1-2; maybe TRBD1 (6 bases). CDR1 and CDR2 from the germline V gene are MNHEY and SVGAGI. V lost 2 bases and J lost 4, with 11 bases in between. The CDR3 has 14 residues. CDR3 coding DNA: TGTGCCAGCAGTTACGTCGGGGGGCCCTATGGCTACACCTTC. It yields the protein CASSYVGGPYGYTF.

The gene calls are TRBV3-1 (or the pseudogene TRBV3-2) and TRBJ2-7; TRBD1 matches 7 bases. Germline V gene data show CDR1 as LGHDT and CDR2 as YNNKEL (reference sequence). The CDR3 length is 14 residues. Germline trimming cut 3 bases from V and 3 bases from J; bases unmatched to any gene: 5. The CDR3 spells CASSQQTGHYEQYF. The CDR3 region has the DNA TGTGCCAGCAGCCAGCAGACAGGGCACTACGAGCAGTACTTC.

In this sample, this clone turned up once. J is TRBJ2-5 and V is TRBV12-3 or TRBV12-4, with D maybe TRBD2 (6 bases). V gave up 3 bases and J gave up 2 bases, with 7 bases separating them. The CDR3 spans 13 residues. As DNA, the CDR3 is TGTGCCAGCAGTTTGGGGAGGCAAGAGACCCAGTACTTC. As protein: CASSLGRQETQYF.

The J gene is TRBJ2-2, the V gene TRBV3-1 (or the pseudogene TRBV3-2); the D is unclear. The CDR3 totals 12 residues. Germline V gene lookup returns CDR1 LGHDT and CDR2 YNNKEL (reference sequence). Between the trimmed V and J ends, which lost 0 bases and 8 bases, there was a span of 4 bases. CDR3 in DNA: TGTGCCAGCAGCCAAGAACTTGGGGAGCTGTTTTTT. Encoded protein: CASSQELGELFF.

The rearrangement links TRBV30 to TRBJ2-7; 7 bases map to TRBD2. After removal of 2 bases from V and 5 bases from J, the junction contained 9 bases not matched to a gene. Germline V gene data show CDR1 as GTSNPN and CDR2 as SVGIG (reference sequence). CDR3 length equals 14 residues. The CDR3 DNA reads as TGTGCCTGGAGTCCTGGGACCGCGGGGGACGAGCAGTACTTC. Its protein product is CAWSPGTAGDEQYF.

In DNA form, the CDR3 reads TGTGCCAGCTACCCTCTAGCGGGGGGGCCATCAGATACGCAGTATTTT. Its translation: CASYPLAGGPSDTQYF. The genes are TRBV27 and TRBJ2-3; 12 nucleotides match TRBD2. This CDR3 region has 16 residues. Per germline, CDR1 MNHEY and CDR2 SMNVEV (reference sequence). The J segment lost 4 bases and the V segment lost 8 bases, leaving 10 bases of the junction unmatched.

The chain uses TRBV10-1 and TRBJ2-1; 13 bases line up with TRBD2. Germline CDR1 is WNHNN and CDR2 is SYGVQD (reference sequence). V trimming: 4 bases; J trimming: 8 bases; junction bases outside the gene matches: 11. This CDR3 has 17 residues. The CDR3 here is CASSGTSGRVLGDEQFF. The CDR3 bases are TGCGCCAGCAGTGGGACTAGCGGGAGAGTGCTTGGAGATGAGCAGTTCTTC.

This rearrangement joins TRBV19 to TRBJ2-1; 10 bases align to TRBD2. CDR1 and CDR2 from the germline V gene are LNHDA and SQIVND (reference sequence). This CDR3 has 16 amino acids. The trim removed 0 bases at V and 5 bases at J, leaving 4 bases unmatched. The chain's CDR3 is CASSIEGLAHNNEQFF. The CDR3, as DNA: TGTGCCAGTAGTATAGAGGGACTAGCGCACAACAATGAGCAGTTCTTC.

The chain is built from TRBV6-1 and TRBJ2-2, with D uncertain. The CDR3 runs to 14 residues. The V end lost 2 bases, the J end lost 7 bases, and 11 bases lay between the germline ends. Germline V gives CDR1 MNHNS, CDR2 SASEGT. The CDR3 nucleotides are TGTGCCAGCAGTGAACGAGGTAGCATCGGGGAGCTGTTTTTT. Translating it yields CASSERGSIGELFF.

For the CDR3, the DNA is TGTGCCAGCAAGACTAGCGGGAGTATGGCGGGGGAGCTGTTTTTT. It codes for CASKTSGSMAGELFF. V is TRBV7-9 and J is TRBJ2-2; 12 bases line up with TRBD2. J lost 8 bases, V lost 7 bases, and 8 bases had no gene match. The CDR3 covers 15 residues. Germline assignment: CDR1 SEHNR and CDR2 FQNEAQ (reference sequence).

This clone was counted a few times. The chain is built from TRBV4-3 and TRBJ2-7, with D tentatively TRBD2 (7 bases). Germline CDR1 reads LGHNA; CDR2 reads YSLEER. There are 15 residues in the CDR3. The germline V and J ends were trimmed by 2 bases and 4 bases, with 15 bases remaining between them. The CDR3 is CASSQTGRDGYEQYF. CDR3 nucleotide sequence: TGCGCCAGCAGCCAAACAGGGAGGGATGGGTACGAGCAGTACTTC.

This chain uses TRBV4-3 with TRBJ2-2; perhaps TRBD2 as D (5 bases). This CDR3 has 14 residues. V lost 6 bases and J lost 1, with 9 bases in between. Germline V gives CDR1 LGHNA, CDR2 YSLEER. The CDR3 sequence: CASRRALNTGELFF. The CDR3 DNA follows: TGCGCCAGCAGGCGGGCCTTGAACACCGGGGAGCTGTTTTTT.

CDR3 sequence: CSAHQGYEQYF. The CDR3 DNA reads TGCAGTGCTCACCAGGGGTACGAGCAGTACTTC. The V gene is TRBV20-1, the J gene TRBJ2-7, with a tentative D call TRBD1 (6 bases). Germline-derived CDR1 and CDR2 are DFQATT and SNEGSKA (reference sequence). The CDR3 is made up of 11 amino acids. V was clipped by 5 bases and J by 4 bases, with 9 bases between them.

The gene calls are TRBV7-8 and TRBJ1-4; TRBD1 is a possible D gene (6 bases). The CDR3 contains 15 residues. The V end was cut by 1 base, the J end by 3 bases, with 9 bases between. CDR1 is SGHVS, CDR2 FQNEAQ, per germline. The CDR3 nucleotides read TGTGCCAGCAGCTTAGGGACAGTCTCTAATGAAAAACTGTTTTTT. Translated: CASSLGTVSNEKLFF.

J is TRBJ2-1 and V is TRBV21-1; TRBD1, the table's D call, was not compared with the DNA. TRBV21-1 is a pseudogene. This CDR3 contains 15 residues. This CDR3 is CASSKCTQGRNEQFF. In nucleotides, the CDR3 is TGTGCCAGCAGCAAGTGTACCCAGGGTCGCAATGAGCAGTTCTTC.

The CDR3 loop reads CAISDRGAYNSPLHF. CDR3 DNA sequence: TGTGCCATTTCTGACAGGGGTGCCTATAATTCACCCCTCCACTTT. This chain joins TRBV10-3 and TRBJ1-6; 8 bases agree with TRBD1. With V trimmed by 9 bases and J by 2 bases, 6 bases remained unmatched. The CDR3 spans 15 residues. Germline CDR1 and CDR2: ENHRY and SYGVKD.

The chain uses TRBV6-5 and TRBJ2-7; the match to TRBD2 covers 9 bases. The germline gives CDR1 MNHEY, CDR2 SVGAGI. V shed 4 bases and J 2 bases; nucleotides not matched to a gene: 6. The CDR3 extends over 15 amino acids. Here the CDR3 DNA reads TGTGCCAGCAGTTTAGCGGGGGTATTGCCCTACGAGCAGTACTTC. Translated, it gives CASSLAGVLPYEQYF.

This rearrangement joins TRBV19 to TRBJ1-1, with a possible D match to TRBD1 (5 bases). V lost 5 bases and J lost 0, with 13 bases in between. The CDR3 covers 15 residues. CDR1 LNHDA and CDR2 SQIVND come from the germline V gene (reference sequence). CDR3 loop: CASSFQAGLNTEAFF. The CDR3 region has the DNA TGTGCCAGTAGTTTCCAGGCAGGGCTGAACACTGAAGCTTTCTTT.

The V call is TRBV6-5, the J call TRBJ2-1; no clear D. The V gene's germline CDR1 is MNHEY and CDR2 SVGAGI. This CDR3 comprises 13 residues. V was cut by 8 bases and J by 0 bases, with 8 bases left in between. The CDR3 coding sequence is TGTGCCAGCTCGGAGAACTCCTACAATGAGCAGTTCTTC. This encodes CASSENSYNEQFF.

The chain uses TRBV7-2 and TRBJ2-7; the D gene is possibly TRBD2 (6 bases). The ends were cut back, 1 base at V and 6 bases at J, with 13 bases in the middle. Per germline, CDR1 SGHTA and CDR2 FQGNSA. The CDR3 is 14 residues long. In nucleotides, the CDR3 is TGTGCCAGCAGCTTAGGGGGGACTCCGCCCGAGCAGTACTTC. Its protein product is CASSLGGTPPEQYF. Drawing the rest from reference TRBV7-2 and TRBJ2-7, the complete variable domain is GAGVSQSPSNKVTEKGKDVELRCDPISGHTALYWYRQSLGQGLEFLIYFQGNSAPDKSGLPSDRFSAERTGGSVSTLTIQRTQQEDSAVYLCASSLGGTPPEQYFGPGTRLTVT.

In this sample, this clone turned up once. The chain is built from TRBV2 and TRBJ2-7, with D hard to call. V was trimmed by 6 bases and J by 3 bases, leaving 21 bases between them. This CDR3 contains 16 residues. Germline CDR1 is SNHLY and CDR2 is FYNNEI. The CDR3 DNA sequence: TGTGCCAGCAGGGTTGACACTCTCACCTACGTCTACGAGCAGTACTTC. The encoded protein is CASRVDTLTYVYEQYF.

The chain recombines TRBV9 with TRBJ2-2, with 9 positions matching TRBD2. The germline gives CDR1 SGDLS, CDR2 YYNGEE. The length of the CDR3 is 17 residues. Losses at the gene ends were 0 bases for V and 4 bases for J; bases not matched to a gene: 7. CDR3 nucleotides: TGTGCCAGCAGCGTAGCACGAGCGGGAGGAATCACCGGGGAGCTGTTTTTT. Encoded protein: CASSVARAGGITGELFF.

The chain employs TRBV7-9 and TRBJ2-1; TRBD2 matches at 14 bases. Losses at the gene ends were 0 bases for V and 7 bases for J; bases not matched to a gene: 5. The CDR3 loop spans 17 amino acids. The germline CDR1 and CDR2 sequences are SEHNR and FQNEAQ (reference sequence). The CDR3 here is CASSLAGTSGSRNEQFF. CDR3 in DNA: TGTGCCAGCAGCTTAGCGGGGACTAGCGGGAGTAGGAATGAGCAGTTCTTC. Together with reference TRBV7-9 and TRBJ2-1, the CDR3 gives the full variable domain: DTGVSQNPRHKITKRGQNVTFRCDPISEHNRLYWYRQTLGQGPEFLTYFQNEAQLEKSRLLSDRFSAERPKGSFSTLEIQRTEQGDSAMYLCASSLAGTSGSRNEQFFGPGTRLTVL.

The J gene is TRBJ1-3, the V gene TRBV7-9; tentative D call: TRBD1 (6 bases). This CDR3 comprises 15 residues. Germline CDR1 is SEHNR and CDR2 is FQNEAQ (reference sequence). The V end lost 4 bases, the J end lost 0 bases, and 10 bases lay between the germline ends. CDR3 residues: CASSWGRNSGNTIYF. The CDR3 DNA is TGTGCCAGCAGCTGGGGGCGGAACTCTGGAAACACCATATATTTT.

The rearrangement joins TRBV3-1 (or the pseudogene TRBV3-2) to TRBJ2-1, with TRBD2 matching over 10 bases. This CDR3 contains 14 residues. V dropped 6 bases and J dropped 10; count of bases not matched to a gene: 9. Germline CDR1 LGHDT, CDR2 YNNKEL (reference sequence). CDR3: CASRMSGRDQEQFF. CDR3 DNA: TGTGCCAGCAGGATGAGCGGGAGGGATCAGGAGCAGTTCTTC.

This clone came up a few times. The gene calls are TRBV6-6 and TRBJ1-3, with 7 bases aligning to TRBD1. V dropped 6 bases and J dropped 4; count of bases not matched to a gene: 3. This CDR3 comprises 13 residues. Germline CDR1 and CDR2: MNHNY and SVGAGI (reference sequence). CDR3 residues: CASSNRGGNTIYF. The CDR3 region has the DNA TGTGCCAGCAGCAACAGGGGAGGAAACACCATATATTTT.

The chain carries TRBV25-1 and TRBJ1-2, with D possibly being TRBD1 (5 bases). Trimming stripped 2 bases from V and 4 bases from J, with 11 bases between. Germline V lookup: CDR1 MGHDK, CDR2 SYGVNS. The CDR3 spans 14 residues. CDR3 region: CASSERDSFYGYTF. In DNA form, the CDR3 reads TGTGCCAGCAGTGAACGAGACAGCTTCTATGGCTACACCTTC.